This passage covers 14 T cell receptor beta chains from one sample sequenced in a study of blood T cell repertoires in COVID-19 (dated by TCRdb to 2018 to 2021). Libraries came from the immunoSEQ multiplex PCR assay. Not all clones reach the TCRdb copy of this immuneACCESS table, which keeps in-frame sequences only. Checked studies attribute under half of the gap to unresolved V genes and leave the rest unexplained. Counted in this sample were over 75,000 clones; about 88% of them appeared once. The ten top clones hold 2.9% of the sample. Sequenced input: peripheral blood. The receptor source for this set is a woman over 75 with acute or convalescent COVID-19.

The chain is built from TRBV19 and TRBJ1-3; 8 nucleotides match TRBD1. With V trimmed by 7 bases and J by 4 bases, 6 bases remained unmatched. Per the germline V gene, CDR1 is LNHDA and CDR2 is SQIVND (reference sequence). This CDR3 spans 14 amino acids. Written as DNA, the CDR3 is TGTGCCAGTAAGACGACAGGGGACGGAAACACCATATATTTT. Translation gives CASKTTGDGNTIYF.

This chain uses TRBV7-3 with TRBJ1-2; 9 nucleotides align to TRBD1. From germline, CDR1 is SGHTA and CDR2 FQGTGA. V shed 5 bases and J 7 bases; nucleotides not matched to a gene: 5. CDR3 length: 13 residues. The CDR3 protein is CASSPGTGRGYTF. The CDR3, as DNA: TGTGCCAGCAGCCCGGGGACAGGGCGTGGCTACACCTTC.

This rearrangement joins TRBV4-2 to TRBJ1-1, with 7 bases fitting TRBD1. V lost 3 bases, J lost 5 bases, and 6 bases stayed unmatched. Germline V gene sequence: CDR1 LGHNA, CDR2 YNFKEQ. This CDR3 has 14 amino acids. DNA for the CDR3: TGTGCCAGCAGCCACGGACAGGTCCAGACTGAAGCTTTCTTT. It is translated as CASSHGQVQTEAFF.

This chain links TRBV6-2 or TRBV6-3 with TRBJ1-5; no clear D gene. The V gene's germline CDR1 is MNHEY and CDR2 SVGEGT. Trimming removed 2 bases at V and 9 bases at J, with 17 bases between. The CDR3 totals 15 residues. CDR3 sequence reads: CASSYGFRDNRPQHF. CDR3 sequence (DNA): TGTGCCAGCAGTTACGGGTTCCGGGATAACAGGCCCCAGCATTTT.

This chain joins TRBV12-3 or TRBV12-4 and TRBJ1-2, with D possibly matching TRBD1 (5 bases). V was pared by 5 bases and J by 9 bases, with 13 bases between. The CDR3 is 12 amino acids. CDR3 nucleotide sequence: TGTGCCAGCAGTACCCGGACAAAAAGCTACACCTTC. Translating gives CASSTRTKSYTF.

The genes are TRBV12-3 or TRBV12-4 and TRBJ2-2; no definite D call. There are 12 residues in the CDR3. V lost 3 bases and J 8 bases, leaving 7 bases between the germline ends. CDR3 loop: CASSLRRGELFF. The CDR3 DNA sequence: TGTGCCAGCAGTTTGAGGCGTGGGGAGCTGTTTTTT.

This chain connects TRBV30 to TRBJ2-7, with 7 bases lining up with TRBD1. With 2 bases clipped from V and 6 bases from J, the junction kept 7 bases outside the gene matches. The CDR3 consists of 13 residues. Germline V CDR1 and CDR2: GTSNPN, SVGIG (reference sequence). CDR3 nucleotides: TGTGCCTGGAGTCCAGACAGGGTGGGCGAGCAGTACTTC. It specifies CAWSPDRVGEQYF.

This clone was observed a few times. The chain has TRBV12-3 or TRBV12-4 and TRBJ2-5; 7 bases are a match to TRBD2. With 6 bases clipped from V and 5 bases from J, the junction kept 6 bases outside the gene matches. The CDR3 totals 13 residues. The CDR3 nucleotides are TGTGCCAGCAGACCCGGGACTAAGGAGACCCAGTACTTC. Translated: CASRPGTKETQYF.

This sequence joins TRBV21-1 and TRBJ1-1. TRBV21-1 is a listed pseudogene. The CDR3 loop spans 14 amino acids. This chain's CDR3 is CASSKSGGGTEAFF. DNA of the CDR3: TGTGCCAGCAGCAAATCGGGAGGGGGCACTGAAGCTTTCTTT.

This clone was seen just once. Relative to the germline gene, one junction end is altered; a read error may explain this. The genes are TRBV7-7 and TRBJ2-2, with TRBD2 identical over 8 bases. The germline V gene has CDR1 SSHAT and CDR2 FNYEAQ (reference sequence). This CDR3 has 16 amino acids. CDR3 in amino acids: CASRPSGGDNTGELFF. The CDR3 DNA sequence: TGTGCTAGCAGGCCGTCGGGAGGGGACAACACCGGGGAGCTGTTTTTT.

The V call is TRBV15, the J call TRBJ2-7, with 10 nucleotides matching TRBD2. V was clipped by 1 base and J by 4 bases; unmatched bases: 7. The CDR3 has 16 residues. Germline V CDR1 and CDR2: LNHNV, YYDKDF (reference sequence). Here the CDR3 reads CATSRGGSGRLYEQYF. In nucleotides, the CDR3 is TGTGCCACCAGCAGAGGAGGTAGCGGGAGGTTATACGAGCAGTACTTC.

This clone was seen a few times. The genes are TRBV19 and TRBJ1-2, with D possibly matching TRBD1 (5 bases). CDR3 length: 14 residues. Germline-derived CDR1 and CDR2 are LNHDA and SQIVND (reference sequence). V lost 8 bases and J 7 bases, leaving 20 bases between the germline ends. The CDR3 sequence is CASRIGPGVSGYTF. Written as DNA, the CDR3 is TGTGCCAGTCGGATAGGGCCGGGGGTGAGTGGCTACACCTTC.

This clone was seen more than once but under ten times. The rearrangement joins TRBV5-5 to TRBJ2-3; 8 bases are shared with TRBD1. CDR1 and CDR2 (germline): SGHKS, YYEKEE (reference sequence). V trimming: 3 bases; J trimming: 3 bases; junction bases outside the gene matches: 3. The CDR3 has 14 amino acids. As DNA, the CDR3 is TGTGCCAGCAGCTACCGGACAGGGACAGATACGCAGTATTTT. This codes for CASSYRTGTDTQYF.

The gene calls are TRBV25-1 and TRBJ1-2; the D is unclear. Per the germline V gene, CDR1 is MGHDK and CDR2 is SYGVNS. V was clipped by 3 bases and J by 3 bases, with 5 bases between them. This CDR3 is built from 12 residues. The CDR3 coding sequence is TGTGCCAGCAGTGATGGCTACTATGGCTACACCTTC. Translated, it gives CASSDGYYGYTF.